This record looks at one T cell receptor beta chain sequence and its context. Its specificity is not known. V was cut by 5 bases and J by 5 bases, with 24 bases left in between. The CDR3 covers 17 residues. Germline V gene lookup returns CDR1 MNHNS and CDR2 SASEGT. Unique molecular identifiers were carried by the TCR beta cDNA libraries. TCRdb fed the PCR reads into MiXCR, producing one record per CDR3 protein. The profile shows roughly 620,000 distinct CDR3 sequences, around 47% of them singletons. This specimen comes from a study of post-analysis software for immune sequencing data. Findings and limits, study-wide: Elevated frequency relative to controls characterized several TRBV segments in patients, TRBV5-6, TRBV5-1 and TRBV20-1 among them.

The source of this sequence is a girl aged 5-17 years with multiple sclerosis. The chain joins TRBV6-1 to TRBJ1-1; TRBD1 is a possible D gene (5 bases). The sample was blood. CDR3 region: CASSPLGGTPRRTEAFF. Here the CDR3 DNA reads TGTGCCAGCAGTCCTTTGGGGGGGACCCCAAGGAGGACTGAAGCTTTCTTT.